This T cell receptor (beta chain) stems from a study of blood T cell repertoires in COVID-19. Study-level background: Sites in the United States, Italy and Spain provided acute and convalescent COVID-19 samples. PBMCs, B-cell-depleted T cells, or T cells provided the cDNA or gDNA that made up the material.

As handled by the study authors: Amplification with reference gene primers provided the estimates of nucleated cell counts. Clones were sequenced by immunoSEQ multiplex PCR, and TCRdb holds only the in-frame ones, with some missing. The D gene and trimming were derived from the DNA, and the V and J assignments and clone size from that table. The sample records some 280,000 clones, about nine tenths being singletons. With V trimmed by 5 bases and J by 0 bases, 10 bases remained unmatched. CDR1 is SGHTA and CDR2 is FQGNSA in the germline V gene. This CDR3 comprises 16 residues. This sequence was found in a woman aged 30 to 39 with active or convalescent COVID-19. The sample was peripheral blood. The chain has TRBV7-2 and TRBJ2-7; 7 bases agree with TRBD2. Written as DNA, the CDR3 is TGTGCCAGCAGCCACCCCCCCGGGGGGTACTCCTACGAGCAGTACTTC. Its translation is CASSHPPGGYSYEQYF.